This TCR beta chain is from a study of T cell responses to AZD1222 COVID-19 vaccine. Clones were read by immunoSEQ multiplex PCR, and TCRdb kept only the in-frame ones, dropping some. The data contain 120,000 or so clones, 89% of them singletons. The CDR3 contains 14 residues. Trimming cost V 6 bases and J 2 bases, with 14 bases left between them. Germline loops: CDR1 LNHDA, CDR2 SQIVND (reference sequence). This chain joins TRBV19 and TRBJ2-7; D gene unclear. The sequence was obtained from an adult in good health. The sample in question was peripheral blood, obtained on day 0 of AZD1222 vaccination. CDR3: CASSPQLPPYEQYF. For the CDR3, the DNA is TGTGCCAGTAGCCCACAGTTACCCCCCTACGAGCAGTACTTC.